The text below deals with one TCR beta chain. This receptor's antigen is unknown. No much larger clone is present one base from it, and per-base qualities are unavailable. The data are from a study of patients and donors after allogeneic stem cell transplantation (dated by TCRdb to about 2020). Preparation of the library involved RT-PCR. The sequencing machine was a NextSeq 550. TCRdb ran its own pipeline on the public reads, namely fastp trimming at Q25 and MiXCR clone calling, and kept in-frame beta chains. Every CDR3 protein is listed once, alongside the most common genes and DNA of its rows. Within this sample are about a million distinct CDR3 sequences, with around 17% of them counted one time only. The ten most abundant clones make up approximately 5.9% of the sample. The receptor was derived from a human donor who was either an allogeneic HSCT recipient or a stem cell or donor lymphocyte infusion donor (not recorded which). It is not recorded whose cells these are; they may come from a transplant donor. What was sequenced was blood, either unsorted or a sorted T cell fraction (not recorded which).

The CDR3 reads CASSLGPDSGTDTQYF. The sequence in DNA is TGTGCCAGCAGCTTAGGTCCGGACTCGGGGACAGATACGCAGTATTTT. The chain links TRBV7-2 with TRBJ2-3; tentative D gene TRBD2, with 5 bases matching. V is cut by 1 base and J by 3 bases, and the space between the germline ends is 14 bases. Sequences SGHTA (CDR1) and FQGNSA (CDR2) are obtained from the germline V gene. The CDR3, cysteine through phenylalanine, is 16 amino acids long. Only the CDR3 DNA is retained, 48 bases long and in frame from the first base.